Described below is a single T cell receptor (beta chain) sequence and its context. Cohort 3 recovery required two negative PCRs, clearance, or symptom resolution. The data are from a study of blood T cell repertoires in COVID-19. Background on the study: Nucleic acid was either cDNA or gDNA, and it came from T cells, B-cell-depleted T cells, or PBMCs.

How the authors handled the data: Nucleated cell number was recorded as an estimate derived from reference gene primer amplification. The method was immunoSEQ multiplex PCR; TCRdb's version includes in-frame clones alone and lacks a portion of them. The V and J calls and clone size come from that table; D and trimming were worked out from the DNA. The repertoire holds about 160,000 clones, with 82% as singletons. Trimming shortened V by 3 bases and J by 6 bases, and 9 bases separated the two germline ends. In germline, CDR1 is SNHLY, CDR2 FYNNEI. The CDR3 contains 12 residues. Sequenced sample: PBMCs or T cells enriched from blood (not recorded which). The source is a man in his fifties or sixties who had recovered from COVID-19. The chain couples TRBV2 to TRBJ2-7, with D perhaps TRBD1 (5 bases). For the CDR3, the DNA is TGTGCCAGCAGTGATTCAGGGTCCGAGCAGTACTTC. Its protein product is CASSDSGSEQYF.